Following are 15 T cell receptor beta chains from one sample sequenced in a study of cytomegalovirus exposure and HLA in healthy donors (dated by TCRdb to between 2016 and 2019). The library was generated by the immunoSEQ multiplex PCR assay. For the multiplex PCR, a mixture combining 60 forward primers for TCR Vbeta segments and 13 reverse primers for TCR Jbeta segments was used. TCRdb provides this immuneACCESS table in a form limited to in-frame rearrangements. Some clones are lacking; in checked studies, under half of them reflect an unresolved V gene, and why the rest are absent is not known. For this sample there are 150,000 to 200,000 clones; 82% appear just once. 0.08% to 0.1% of the sample is taken by the ten largest. Material for sequencing was PBMCs. Receptor source: a boy between 2 and 10 years old in good health and CMV-seronegative.

This clone was detected only a few times. The rearrangement links TRBV4-3 to TRBJ2-3, with 15 bases identical to TRBD2. Per the germline V gene, CDR1 is LGHNA and CDR2 is YSLEER. V lost 0 bases and J lost 7; bases outside the gene matches: 8. The CDR3 has 18 residues. CDR3 sequence: CASSQENGLAGGRNTQYF. Written as DNA, the CDR3 is TGCGCCAGCAGCCAAGAAAATGGACTAGCGGGGGGGCGAAATACGCAGTATTTT.

The chain uses TRBV7-9 and TRBJ2-7; D possibly corresponds to TRBD2 (6 bases). The CDR3 consists of 16 residues. V was trimmed by 6 bases and J by 6 bases, leaving 24 bases between them. CDR1 and CDR2 (germline): SEHNR, FQNEAQ (reference sequence). CDR3 coding DNA: TGTGCCAGCAGATCCGAGGATCGGGAGAAACCCACCGAGCAGTACTTC. As protein: CASRSEDREKPTEQYF.

This clone showed up just a few times. V usage is TRBV30 and J usage is TRBJ2-7; D is ambiguous. This CDR3 spans 12 amino acids. The germline V gene has CDR1 GTSNPN and CDR2 SVGIG (reference sequence). The V gene lost 4 bases and the J gene lost 2 bases, with 9 bases spanning the gap. The CDR3 reads CAWTISTYEQYF. In DNA form, the CDR3 reads TGTGCCTGGACTATATCGACCTACGAGCAGTACTTC.

J is TRBJ2-1 and V is TRBV7-9, with TRBD2 matching over 11 bases. The length of the CDR3 is 17 residues. V lost 5 bases to trimming and J lost 5 bases; unmatched junction nucleotides: 11. Germline loops: CDR1 SEHNR, CDR2 FQNEAQ (reference sequence). The CDR3, as DNA: TGTGCCAGCAGCCCTCGTCTAGCGGGGGGCGGGAACAATGAGCAGTTCTTC. Translating gives CASSPRLAGGGNNEQFF. The entire variable domain, with the rest obtained from reference TRBV7-9 and TRBJ2-1, is as follows: DTGVSQNPRHKITKRGQNVTFRCDPISEHNRLYWYRQTLGQGPEFLTYFQNEAQLEKSRLLSDRFSAERPKGSFSTLEIQRTEQGDSAMYLCASSPRLAGGGNNEQFFGPGTRLTVL.

The V gene is TRBV11-2, the J gene TRBJ1-3; D not resolved. V dropped 1 base and J dropped 4 bases, with 11 bases sitting between them. CDR3 size: 15 residues. The germline gives CDR1 SGHAT, CDR2 FQNNGV. CDR3 region: CASSLVPLWGNTIYF. CDR3 bases: TGTGCCAGCAGCTTAGTGCCCCTATGGGGAAACACCATATATTTT.

This chain links TRBV25-1 with TRBJ1-1, with a tentative D call TRBD1 (5 bases). CDR1 is MGHDK and CDR2 is SYGVNS in the germline V gene. The V end was cut by 3 bases, the J end by 0 bases, with 8 bases between. CDR3 length: 14 residues. This CDR3 reads CASSEQGLNTEAFF. Written as DNA, the CDR3 is TGTGCCAGCAGTGAGCAGGGTCTGAACACTGAAGCTTTCTTT.

The V and J genes are TRBV13 and TRBJ1-2, with 7 bases matching TRBD1. The junction had 1 base not matched to a gene; V was cut back by 1 base and J by 5 bases. The CDR3 has 13 residues. The V gene's germline CDR1 is PRHDT and CDR2 FYEKMQ (reference sequence). The CDR3 region is CASSLDRGYGYTF. The CDR3 DNA sequence: TGTGCCAGCAGCTTAGACAGGGGTTATGGCTACACCTTC.

The gene calls are TRBV7-2 and TRBJ1-1, with a tentative D call TRBD1 (5 bases). Trimming removed 2 bases at V and 10 bases at J, with 14 bases between. The CDR3 contains 13 residues. Germline V gene sequence: CDR1 SGHTA, CDR2 FQGNSA. The DNA of the CDR3 is TGTGCCAGCAGCTTAACGGGGGGGAGCTCAGCTTTCTTT. This translates into CASSLTGGSSAFF.

J is TRBJ1-4 and V is TRBV27, with 7 bases lining up with TRBD1. Trimming took 8 bases from V and 5 from J; bases not matched to a gene: 8. Germline lookup yields CDR1 MNHEY and CDR2 SMNVEV (reference sequence). CDR3 size: 14 residues. The CDR3 DNA is TGTGCCAGCCGTCAGGGACAGATAAATGAAAAACTGTTTTTT. It encodes CASRQGQINEKLFF.

The chain links TRBV5-1 to TRBJ2-7; the match to TRBD1 covers 9 bases. Germline V gene sequence: CDR1 SGHRS, CDR2 YFSETQ. This CDR3 contains 17 residues. V gave up 4 bases and J gave up 0 bases; unmatched junction bases: 11. In DNA, the CDR3 is TGCGCCAGCAGCCTGAACCCCGGACAGGGGAGCTCCTACGAGCAGTACTTC. This encodes CASSLNPGQGSSYEQYF.

CDR3 nucleotides: TGCGCCAGCAGCCAATGGGGCCCTGGAACGATCTCCTACAATGAGCAGTTCTTC. It codes for CASSQWGPGTISYNEQFF. J is TRBJ2-1 and V is TRBV4-3; tentative D call: TRBD1 (5 bases). Germline V gene sequence: CDR1 LGHNA, CDR2 YSLEER. The CDR3 is 18 residues long. V was pared by 2 bases and J by 0 bases, with 17 bases between.

This clone was recorded once. The chain joins TRBV4-2 to TRBJ1-1, with 8 bases aligning to TRBD1. Germline CDR1 reads LGHNA; CDR2 reads YNFKEQ. Trimming took 3 bases from V and 1 from J; bases not matched to a gene: 10. This CDR3 is built from 17 residues. CDR3 sequence reads: CASSQGNRGSKNTEAFF. The CDR3 DNA reads as TGTGCCAGCAGCCAGGGAAACAGGGGGTCAAAGAACACTGAAGCTTTCTTT.

The chain has TRBV6-6 and TRBJ2-7; a possible D gene is TRBD1 (5 bases). CDR3 length: 15 amino acids. The germline V gene has CDR1 MNHNY and CDR2 SVGAGI (reference sequence). V lost 7 bases to trimming and J lost 5 bases, with 21 bases between them. CDR3 nucleotides: TGTGCCAGCACCCTTAGGGGCCAGGGAATGGACGAGCAGTACTTC. Its protein is CASTLRGQGMDEQYF.

CDR3 amino acids: CASSPDSDTQYF. CDR3 in DNA: TGTGCCAGCAGCCCAGACTCAGATACGCAGTATTTT. The rearrangement uses TRBV11-1 and TRBJ2-3; D gene uncertain. Between the trimmed V and J ends, which lost 5 bases and 4 bases, there was a span of 7 bases. CDR3 length equals 12 residues. In germline, CDR1 is SGHAT, CDR2 FQDESV (reference sequence).

V usage is TRBV9 and J usage is TRBJ2-5; TRBD2 agrees at 16 bases. CDR1 SGDLS and CDR2 YYNGEE come from the germline V gene. The V segment lost 3 bases and the J segment 4 bases; nucleotides outside the gene matches: 6. CDR3 size: 17 residues. CDR3 residues: CASSEGTSGGAAETQYF. CDR3 bases: TGTGCCAGCAGCGAAGGGACTAGCGGGGGGGCCGCAGAGACCCAGTACTTC.